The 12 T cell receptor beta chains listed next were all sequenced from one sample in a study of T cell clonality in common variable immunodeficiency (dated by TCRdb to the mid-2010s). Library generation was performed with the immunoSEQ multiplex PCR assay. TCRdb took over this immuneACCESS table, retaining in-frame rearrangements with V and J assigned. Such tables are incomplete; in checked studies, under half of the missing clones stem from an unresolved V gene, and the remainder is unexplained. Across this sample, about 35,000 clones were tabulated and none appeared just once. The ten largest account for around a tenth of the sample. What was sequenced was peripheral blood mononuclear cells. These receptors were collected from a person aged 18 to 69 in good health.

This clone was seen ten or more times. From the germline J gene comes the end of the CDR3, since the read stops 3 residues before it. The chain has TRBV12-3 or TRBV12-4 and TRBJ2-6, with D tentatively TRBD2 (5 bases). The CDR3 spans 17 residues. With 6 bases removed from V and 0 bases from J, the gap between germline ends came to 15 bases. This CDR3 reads CASSRTGPLSGANVLTF. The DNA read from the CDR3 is TGTGCCAGCAGCCGGACTGGGCCGCTCTCTGGGGCCAACGTC.

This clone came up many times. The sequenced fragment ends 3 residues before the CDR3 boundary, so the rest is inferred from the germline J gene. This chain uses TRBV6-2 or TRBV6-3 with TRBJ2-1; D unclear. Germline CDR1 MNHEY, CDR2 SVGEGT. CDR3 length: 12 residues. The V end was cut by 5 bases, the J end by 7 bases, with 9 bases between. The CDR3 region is CASSVGWNEQFF. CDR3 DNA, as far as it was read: TGTGCCAGCAGTGTCGGGTGGAATGAG.

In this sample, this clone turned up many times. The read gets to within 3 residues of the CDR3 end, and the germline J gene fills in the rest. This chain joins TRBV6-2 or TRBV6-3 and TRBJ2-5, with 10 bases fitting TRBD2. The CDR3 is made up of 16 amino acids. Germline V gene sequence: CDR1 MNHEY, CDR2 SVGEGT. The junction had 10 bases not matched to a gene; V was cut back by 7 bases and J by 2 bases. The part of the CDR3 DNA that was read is TGTGCCAGCACCCCCGGGAGCGGGAGGGAGCAAGAGACC. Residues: CASTPGSGREQET. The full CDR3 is CASTPGSGREQETQYF.

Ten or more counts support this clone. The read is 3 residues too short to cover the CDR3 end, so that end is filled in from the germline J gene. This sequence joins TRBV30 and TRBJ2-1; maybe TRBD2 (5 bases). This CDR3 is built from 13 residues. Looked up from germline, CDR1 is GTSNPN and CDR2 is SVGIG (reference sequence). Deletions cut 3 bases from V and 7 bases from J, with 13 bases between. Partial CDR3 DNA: TGTGCCTGGAGCCCAAATCTAGCAAATGAG. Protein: CAWSPNLANE. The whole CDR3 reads CAWSPNLANEQFF.

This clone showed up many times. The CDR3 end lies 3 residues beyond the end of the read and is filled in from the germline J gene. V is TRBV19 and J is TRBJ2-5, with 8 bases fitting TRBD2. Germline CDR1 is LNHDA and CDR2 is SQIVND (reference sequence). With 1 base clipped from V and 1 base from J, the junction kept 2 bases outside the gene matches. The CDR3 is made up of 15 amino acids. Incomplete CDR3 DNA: TGTGCCAGTAGTATAGGAGCGGGGGCCCAAGAGACC. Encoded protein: CASSIGAGAQET. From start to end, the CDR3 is CASSIGAGAQETQYF.

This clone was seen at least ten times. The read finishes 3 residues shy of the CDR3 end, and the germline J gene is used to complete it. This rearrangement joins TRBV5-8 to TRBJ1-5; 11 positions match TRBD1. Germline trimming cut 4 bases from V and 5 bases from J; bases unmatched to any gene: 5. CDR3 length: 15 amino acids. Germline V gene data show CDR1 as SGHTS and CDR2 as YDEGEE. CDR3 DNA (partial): TGTGCCAGCAGCGTACCGGGACAGGGGGATCAGCCC. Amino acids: CASSVPGQGDQP. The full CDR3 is CASSVPGQGDQPQHF.

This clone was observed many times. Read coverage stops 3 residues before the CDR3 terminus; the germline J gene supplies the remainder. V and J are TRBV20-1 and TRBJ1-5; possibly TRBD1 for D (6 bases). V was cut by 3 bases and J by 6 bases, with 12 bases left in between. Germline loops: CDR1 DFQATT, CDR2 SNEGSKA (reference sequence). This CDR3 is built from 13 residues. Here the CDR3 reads CSASAGVTQPQHF. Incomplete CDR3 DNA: TGCAGTGCTAGCGCAGGGGTGACTCAGCCC.

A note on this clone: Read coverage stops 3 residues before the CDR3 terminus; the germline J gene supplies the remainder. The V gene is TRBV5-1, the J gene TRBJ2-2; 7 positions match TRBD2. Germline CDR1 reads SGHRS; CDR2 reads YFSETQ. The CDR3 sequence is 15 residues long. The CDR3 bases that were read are TGCGCCAGCAGCCCGGCGGGGGTAGATAATTCACCG. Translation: CASSPAGVDNSP. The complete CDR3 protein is CASSPAGVDNSPLFF.

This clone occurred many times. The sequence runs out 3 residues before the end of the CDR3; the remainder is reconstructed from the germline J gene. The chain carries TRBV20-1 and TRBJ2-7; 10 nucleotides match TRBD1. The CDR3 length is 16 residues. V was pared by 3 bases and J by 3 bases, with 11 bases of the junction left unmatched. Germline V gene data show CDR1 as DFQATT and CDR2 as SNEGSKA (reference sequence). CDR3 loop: CSASGQGGTPNYEQYF. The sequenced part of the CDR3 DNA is TGCAGTGCTAGTGGACAGGGGGGGACGCCTAACTACGAG.

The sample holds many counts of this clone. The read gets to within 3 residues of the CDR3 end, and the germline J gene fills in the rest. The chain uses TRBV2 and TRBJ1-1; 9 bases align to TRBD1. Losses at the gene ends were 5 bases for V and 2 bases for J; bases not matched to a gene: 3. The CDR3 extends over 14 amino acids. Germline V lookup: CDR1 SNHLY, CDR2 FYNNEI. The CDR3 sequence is CASSLGQGNTEAFF. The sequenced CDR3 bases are TGTGCCAGCAGTTTGGGACAGGGAAACACTGAA.

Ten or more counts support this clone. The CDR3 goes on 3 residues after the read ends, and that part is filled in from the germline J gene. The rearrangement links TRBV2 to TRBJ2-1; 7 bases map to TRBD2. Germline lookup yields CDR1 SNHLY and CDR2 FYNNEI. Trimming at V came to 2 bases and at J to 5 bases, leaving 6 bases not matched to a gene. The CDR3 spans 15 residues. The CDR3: CASSESSGPDNEQFF. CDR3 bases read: TGTGCCAGCAGTGAATCTAGCGGTCCCGACAATGAG.

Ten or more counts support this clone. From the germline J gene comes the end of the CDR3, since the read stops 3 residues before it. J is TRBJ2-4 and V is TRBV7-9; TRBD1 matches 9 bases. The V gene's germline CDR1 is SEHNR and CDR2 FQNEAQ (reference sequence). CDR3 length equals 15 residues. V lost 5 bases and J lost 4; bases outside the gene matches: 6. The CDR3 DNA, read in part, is TGTGCCAGCAGCCCCTCCGGGACAGGGAAAAACATT. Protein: CASSPSGTGKNI. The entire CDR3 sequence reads CASSPSGTGKNIQYF.